This TCR beta chain was sequenced during a study of cytomegalovirus exposure and HLA in healthy donors. This CDR3 contains 14 residues. The junction had 4 bases not matched to a gene; V was cut back by 5 bases and J by 3 bases. Germline V gene sequence: CDR1 MDHEN, CDR2 SYDVKM. This clone was seen a single time. Both 60 Vbeta primers and 13 Jbeta primers went into the PCR. TCRdb's table, derived via immunoSEQ multiplex PCR, lists solely in-frame clones and lacks some. The table has 200,000 to 250,000 clones, 70% to 85% seen once; the top ten hold approximately 0.22%. The sequenced sample was PBMCs. This clonotype originated in a girl aged 2 to 10 in good health and CMV-seronegative. This chain connects TRBV28 to TRBJ2-7; 10 bases are shared with TRBD1. The CDR3: CASSPGQGYYEQYF. The CDR3 coding sequence is TGTGCCAGCAGTCCGGGACAGGGGTACTACGAGCAGTACTTC.